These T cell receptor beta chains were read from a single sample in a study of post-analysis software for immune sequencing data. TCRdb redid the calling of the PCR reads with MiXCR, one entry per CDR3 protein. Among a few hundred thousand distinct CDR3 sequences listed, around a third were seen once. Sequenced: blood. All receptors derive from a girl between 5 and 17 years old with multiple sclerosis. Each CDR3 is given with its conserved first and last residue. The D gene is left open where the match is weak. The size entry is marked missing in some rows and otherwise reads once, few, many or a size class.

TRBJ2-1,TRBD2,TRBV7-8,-,TGTGCCAGCAGCTCTTATCCGCGGGGGTCTCACAATGAGCAGTTCTTC,CASSSYPRGSHNEQFF
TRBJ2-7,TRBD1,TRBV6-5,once,TGTGCCAGCAGTTACTCCGGGACAGGGGCTTCCTACGAGCAGTACTTC,CASSYSGTGASYEQYF
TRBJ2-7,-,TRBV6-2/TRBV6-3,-,TGTGCCAGCAGTTACTCGATCAGTTCGAGGTCCTACGAGCAGTACTTC,CASSYSISSRSYEQYF
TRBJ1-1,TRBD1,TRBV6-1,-,TGTGCCAGCAGTGAAAGAGGACCCGGGACAGTGAACACTGAAGCTTTCTTT,CASSERGPGTVNTEAFF
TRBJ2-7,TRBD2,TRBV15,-,TGTGCCACCAGCACCAACTCCGGTACGGGAGGGGCCTACGAGCAGTACTTC,CATSTNSGTGGAYEQYF
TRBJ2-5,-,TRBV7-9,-,TGTGCCAGCAGCTTAGGGATGGGGGCAGAACAAGAGACCCAGTACTTC,CASSLGMGAEQETQYF
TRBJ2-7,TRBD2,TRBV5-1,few,TGCGCCAGCAGTCCCGCTGGCGGGGGGTCCTACGAGCAGTACTTC,CASSPAGGGSYEQYF
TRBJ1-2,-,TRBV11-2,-,TGTGCCAGCAGCTTAGATACAGGTTTTTATGGCTACACCTTC,CASSLDTGFYGYTF
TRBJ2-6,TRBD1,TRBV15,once,TGTGCCACCAGCGACAGGGTCTCTGGGGCCAACGTCCTGACTTTC,CATSDRVSGANVLTF
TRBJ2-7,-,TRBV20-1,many,TGCAGTGCTAGAGGGGGGGGACAGAGGTCCTACGAGCAGTACTTC,CSARGGGQRSYEQYF
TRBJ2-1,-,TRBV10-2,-,TGCGCCGAAGGCTCGGGGCCCTCCTACAATGAGCAGTTCTTC,CAEGSGPSYNEQFF
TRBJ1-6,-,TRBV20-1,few,TGCAGTGCTAGAAGAGGGGTTGTGGAGTCACCCCTCCACTTT,CSARRGVVESPLHF
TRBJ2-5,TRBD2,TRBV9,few,TGTGCCAGCAGTACACTAGCGGGGGGGCCAGAAGAGACCCAGTACTTC,CASSTLAGGPEETQYF
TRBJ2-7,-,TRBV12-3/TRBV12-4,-,TGTGCCAGCAGCCAACAATACGAGCAGTACTTC,CASSQQYEQYF
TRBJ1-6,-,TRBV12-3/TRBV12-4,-,TGTGCCAGCAGTTTAAGAGGGTCGATGCAGAATTCACCCCTCCACTTT,CASSLRGSMQNSPLHF
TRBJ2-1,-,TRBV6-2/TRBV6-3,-,TGTGCCAGCAGTTACTCGAATGCCGGTGAGCAGTTCTTC,CASSYSNAGEQFF
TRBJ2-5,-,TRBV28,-,TGTGCCAGCAGCAAATGGGACATAGGAGGGGAAAGGGAGACCCAGTACTTC,CASSKWDIGGERETQYF
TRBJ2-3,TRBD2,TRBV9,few,TGTGCCAGCAGCGGCGGACTAGCGGGGGGGCCGAGCGCAGATACGCAGTATTTT,CASSGGLAGGPSADTQYF
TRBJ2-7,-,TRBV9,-,TGTGCCAGCAGCGTCCTACCCGAAGCCTACGAGCAGTACTTC,CASSVLPEAYEQYF
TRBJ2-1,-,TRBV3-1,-,TGTGCCAGCAAGGGGGGGGATTACAATGAGCAGTTCTTC,CASKGGDYNEQFF
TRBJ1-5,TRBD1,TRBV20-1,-,TGCAGTGCTAGAGCCATGGGACAGGGAGGTCAGCCCCAGCATTTT,CSARAMGQGGQPQHF
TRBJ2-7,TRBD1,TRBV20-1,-,TGCAGTGCTAACCGGGACAGGAGCTCCTACGAGCAGTACTTC,CSANRDRSSYEQYF
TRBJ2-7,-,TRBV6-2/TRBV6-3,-,TGTGCCAGCAGCAGGCCCCCCTACGAGCAGTACTTC,CASSRPPYEQYF
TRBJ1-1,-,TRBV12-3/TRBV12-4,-,TGTGCCAGCAGCAGGGGCGGTATGGCTGAAGCTTTCTTT,CASSRGGMAEAFF
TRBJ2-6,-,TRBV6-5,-,TGTGCCAGCAGTTACCTCCAGGGTTCTGGGGCCAACGTCCTGACTTTC,CASSYLQGSGANVLTF
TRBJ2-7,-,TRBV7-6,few,TGTGCCAGCAGCGTAGCAGGGGAATCGTACGAGCAGTACTTC,CASSVAGESYEQYF
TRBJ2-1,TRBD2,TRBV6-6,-,TGTGCCAGCAGTTGGAGGTTAGCGGGAGACAGGTACAATGAGCAGTTCTTC,CASSWRLAGDRYNEQFF
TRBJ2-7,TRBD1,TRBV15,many,TGTGCCACCAGCAGAGAAGCCGCGGACAGGGAAAACGAGCAGTACTTC,CATSREAADRENEQYF
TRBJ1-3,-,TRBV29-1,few,TGCAGCGTTGAAACAGCCTCTGGAAACACCATATATTTT,CSVETASGNTIYF
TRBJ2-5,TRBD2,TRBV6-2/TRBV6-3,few,TGTGCCAGCAGTTACAGGATACTGCGGGGGAACCAAGAGACCCAGTACTTC,CASSYRILRGNQETQYF
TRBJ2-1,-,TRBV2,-,TGTGCCAGCAGTGTAGGGGCCCCCTACAATGAGCAGTTCTTC,CASSVGAPYNEQFF
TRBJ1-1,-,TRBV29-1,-,TGCAGCGTTGCCCGGGGGGACACTGAAGCTTTCTTT,CSVARGDTEAFF
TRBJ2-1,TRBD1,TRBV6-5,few,TGTGCCAGCAGTCCCATGGGACAGGGGAATGAGCAGTTCTTC,CASSPMGQGNEQFF
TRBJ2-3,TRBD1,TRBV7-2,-,TGTGCCAGCATAAAGGGGGCTAGCACGGATACGCAGTATTTT,CASIKGASTDTQYF
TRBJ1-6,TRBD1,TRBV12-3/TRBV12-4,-,TGTGCCAGCAGTTCATCGACAGGGGCTAATTCACCCCTCCACTTT,CASSSSTGANSPLHF
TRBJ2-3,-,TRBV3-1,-,TGTGCCAGCAACCCGAGGGTTCCGGGTACGCAGTATTTT,CASNPRVPGTQYF
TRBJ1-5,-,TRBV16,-,TGTGCCAGCAGCCAATCATGGGGGTCCAATCAGCCCCAGCATTTT,CASSQSWGSNQPQHF
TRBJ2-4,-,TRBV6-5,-,TGTGCCAGCAGTTACGGGGGGGGCCGCAACATTCAGTACTTC,CASSYGGGRNIQYF
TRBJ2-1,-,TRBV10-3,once,TGTGCCATCAGTGACAGACGCATACAAAATGAGCAGTTCTTC,CAISDRRIQNEQFF
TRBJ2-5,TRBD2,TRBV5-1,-,TGCGCCAGCAGCCCACTAGCGCAGCAAGAGACCCAGTACTTC,CASSPLAQQETQYF
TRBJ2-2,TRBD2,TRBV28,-,TGTGCCAGCAGTTTAACCCTAGGACTAGCGGGGGGCTACAACACCGGGGAGCTGTTTTTT,CASSLTLGLAGGYNTGELFF
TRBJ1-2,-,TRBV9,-,TGTGCCAGCAGCAGCAGGGTTGCTAACTATGGCTACACCTTC,CASSSRVANYGYTF
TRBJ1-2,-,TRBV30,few,TGTGCCTGGAAGCGCCCGGGAGGCTACACCTTC,CAWKRPGGYTF
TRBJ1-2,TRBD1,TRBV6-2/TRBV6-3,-,TGTGCCAGCAGTTATGGTCCGGCAGGGGGATTCTATGGCTACACCTTC,CASSYGPAGGFYGYTF
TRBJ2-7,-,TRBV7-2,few,TGTGCCAGCAGCCGGCATCGGTCCGAGCAGTACTTC,CASSRHRSEQYF
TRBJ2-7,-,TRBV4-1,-,TGCGCCAGCAGCCAACGCCAGACGAATGCTTACGAGCAGTACTTC,CASSQRQTNAYEQYF